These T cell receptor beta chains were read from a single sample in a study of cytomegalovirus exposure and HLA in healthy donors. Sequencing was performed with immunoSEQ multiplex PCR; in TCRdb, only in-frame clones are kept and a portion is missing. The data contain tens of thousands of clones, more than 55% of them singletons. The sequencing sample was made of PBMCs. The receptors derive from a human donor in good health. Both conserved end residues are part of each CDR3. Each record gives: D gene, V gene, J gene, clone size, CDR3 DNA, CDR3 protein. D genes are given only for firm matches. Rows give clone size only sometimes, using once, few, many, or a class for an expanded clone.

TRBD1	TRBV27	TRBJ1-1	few	TGTGCCAGCAGTTTCACAGGGGGGAGGACTGAAGCTTTCTTT	CASSFTGGRTEAFF
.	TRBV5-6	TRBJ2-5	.	TGTGCCAGCAGCCAGGGCGGGGCCCAAGAGACCCAGTACTTC	CASSQGGAQETQYF
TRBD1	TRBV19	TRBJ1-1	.	TGTGCCAGTAGTATATTAACAGGGGGAAGGCTGAACACTGAAGCTTTCTTT	CASSILTGGRLNTEAFF
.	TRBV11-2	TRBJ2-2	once	TGTGCCAGCAGCTTCTCTTTTCCCGGGGAGCTGTTTTTT	CASSFSFPGELFF
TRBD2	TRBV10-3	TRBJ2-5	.	TGTGCCACTGGACTAGCGGGGGGGCCGTCTGGGGAGACCCAGTACTTC	CATGLAGGPSGETQYF
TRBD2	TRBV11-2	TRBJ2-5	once	TGTGCCAGCAGCTTAGATGGGGGGGGAGAGCATTTCCAAGAGACCCAGTACTTC	CASSLDGGGEHFQETQYF
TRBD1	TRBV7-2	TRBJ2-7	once	TGTGCCAGCAGCGACAACAGGGGGCAGGGAGGTGAGCAGTACTTC	CASSDNRGQGGEQYF
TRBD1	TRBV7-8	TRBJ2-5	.	TGTGCCAGCAGCTCGGGACAGCAAGAGACCCAGTACTTC	CASSSGQQETQYF
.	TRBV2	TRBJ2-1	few	TGTGCCAGCAGCATAGGGAGTTACAATGAGCAGTTCTTC	CASSIGSYNEQFF
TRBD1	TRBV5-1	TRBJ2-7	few	TGCGCCAGCCATACCGGGACAGGGGACCTCGAGCAGTACTTC	CASHTGTGDLEQYF
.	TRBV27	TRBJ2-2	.	TGTGCCAGCATAAGTCTAGCAAACACCGGGGAGCTGTTTTTT	CASISLANTGELFF
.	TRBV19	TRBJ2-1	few	TGTGCCAGTAGTATATCCCCTGGCGACTTTTGGCAGTTCTTC	CASSISPGDFWQFF
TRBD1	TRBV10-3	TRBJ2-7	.	TGTGCCTACCGTAGGGACAGCTCCTACGAGCAGTACTTC	CAYRRDSSYEQYF
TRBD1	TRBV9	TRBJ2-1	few	TGTGCCAGCAGCGTAGTCCCGGGACAGGGGGCGAGTGATGAGCAGTTCTTC	CASSVVPGQGASDEQFF
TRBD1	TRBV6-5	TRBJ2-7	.	TGTGCCAGCAGGTCGACAGGGAGCTACGAGCAGTACTTC	CASRSTGSYEQYF
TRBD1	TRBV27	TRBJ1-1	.	TGTGCCAGCACCGGACAGGGGTTCGCTGAAGCTTTCTTT	CASTGQGFAEAFF
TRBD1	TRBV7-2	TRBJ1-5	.	TGTGCCAGCAGCCGAGTTGGGACAGGGGGACAGCCCCAGCATTTT	CASSRVGTGGQPQHF
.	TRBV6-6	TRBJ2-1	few	TGTGCCAGCAGTGGGACTTACAATGAGCAGTTCTTC	CASSGTYNEQFF
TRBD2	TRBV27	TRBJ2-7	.	TGTGCCAGCAGCTTATCCGGGACTAGCGGGGGCTACGAGCAGTACTTC	CASSLSGTSGGYEQYF
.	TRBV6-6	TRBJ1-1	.	TGTGCCAGACTCGAATGCTGGGGGCCAGGGGACACTGAAGCTTTCTTT	CARLECWGPGDTEAFF
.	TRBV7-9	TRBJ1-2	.	TGTGCCATTGAGGACAGAAACTATGGCTACACCTTC	CAIEDRNYGYTF
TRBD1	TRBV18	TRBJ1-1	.	TGTGCCAGCTCACCACAAGGACAGGGGTACACTGAAGCTTTCTTT	CASSPQGQGYTEAFF
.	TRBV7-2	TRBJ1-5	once	TGTGCCAGCAGCTTAGAACTATTAAGCAATCAGCCCCAGCATTTT	CASSLELLSNQPQHF
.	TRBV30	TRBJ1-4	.	TGTGCCTGGAGCACAGGGACAACTAATGAAAAACTGTTTTTT	CAWSTGTTNEKLFF
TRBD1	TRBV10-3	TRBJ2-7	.	TGTGCCACACACTCCGGACAGGGAATGGGCGAGCAGTACTTC	CATHSGQGMGEQYF
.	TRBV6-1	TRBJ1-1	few	TGTGCCAGCAGTGTTGTCGACACTGAAGCTTTCTTT	CASSVVDTEAFF
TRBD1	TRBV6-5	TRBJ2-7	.	TGTGCCAGCAGTTACTTAGGGACAGGCGAAACCTACGAGCAGTACTTC	CASSYLGTGETYEQYF
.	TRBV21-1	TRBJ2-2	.	TGTGCCACCCTCTCCCTTCCAGGGGATCCGAACACCGGGGAGCTGTTTTTT	CATLSLPGDPNTGELFF
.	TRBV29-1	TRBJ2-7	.	TGCAGCGTTGAAGATCGACAATCGTCCTACGAGCAGTACTTC	CSVEDRQSSYEQYF
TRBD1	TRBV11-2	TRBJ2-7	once	TGTGCCAGCAGCCCTAGCTCCGGGACAGTAACCTACGAGCAGTACTTC	CASSPSSGTVTYEQYF
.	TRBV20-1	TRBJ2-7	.	TGCAGTGGCTTGGCATCCTACGAGCAGTACTTC	CSGLASYEQYF
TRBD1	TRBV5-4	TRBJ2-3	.	TGTGCCAGCAGTATGATACGGGACACAGGGGGCACAGATACGCAGTATTTT	CASSMIRDTGGTDTQYF
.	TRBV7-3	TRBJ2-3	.	TGTGCCAGCAGCTTAGACGACACGAGCACAGATACGCAGTATTTT	CASSLDDTSTDTQYF
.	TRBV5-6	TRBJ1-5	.	TGTGCCAGCAGCTTGCTCAATCAGCCCCAGCATTTT	CASSLLNQPQHF